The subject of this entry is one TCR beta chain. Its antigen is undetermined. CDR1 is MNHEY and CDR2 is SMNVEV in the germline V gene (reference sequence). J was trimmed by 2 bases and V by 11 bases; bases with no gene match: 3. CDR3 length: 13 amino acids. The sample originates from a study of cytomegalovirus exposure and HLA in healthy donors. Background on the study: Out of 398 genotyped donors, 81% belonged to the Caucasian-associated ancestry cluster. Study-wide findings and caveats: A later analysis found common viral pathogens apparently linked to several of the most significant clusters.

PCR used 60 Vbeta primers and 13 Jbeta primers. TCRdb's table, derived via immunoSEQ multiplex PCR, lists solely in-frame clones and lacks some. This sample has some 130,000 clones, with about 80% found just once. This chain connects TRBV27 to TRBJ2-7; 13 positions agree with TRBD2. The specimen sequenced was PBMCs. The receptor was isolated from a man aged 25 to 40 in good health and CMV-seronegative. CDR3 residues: CAAGLAGAYEQYF. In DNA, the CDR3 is TGTGCCGCAGGACTAGCGGGAGCCTACGAGCAGTACTTC.